This entry describes one T cell receptor (beta chain). Antigen unknown. This CDR3 contains 13 residues. With V trimmed by 4 bases and J by 3 bases, 2 bases remained unmatched. Germline values: CDR1 DFQATT, CDR2 SNEGSKA (reference sequence). This entry belongs to a study of blood T cells in healthy people across ages. Next came a second PCR, run for about 7 to 12 cycles, which used a sample-barcoded 5' primer along with a J-beta primer mix. TCRdb re-called the 5' RACE reads through MiXCR, storing one row per CDR3 protein. Among over a million distinct CDR3 sequences listed, 35% to 45% were seen once. Findings and caveats of the study: Diversity figures based on one million T cells were deemed too low.

The TCR comes from a woman in her late teens or twenties in good health. The sample comprised blood. This sequence joins TRBV20-1 and TRBJ2-3; 9 nucleotides agree with TRBD2. The CDR3, as DNA: TGCAGTGCTACGGGACTAGCAACAGATACGCAGTATTTT. This encodes CSATGLATDTQYF.